The 29 T cell receptor beta chains below come from one sample, sequenced in a study of identical twins. TCRdb ran MiXCR on the 5' RACE reads and lists one entry per CDR3 protein. This table holds 510,000 or so distinct CDR3 sequences, 13% to 15% found once. This sample was also put to use in a study of yellow fever vaccine responses in identical twins.

Material for sequencing was CD4+ T cells sorted from blood. The receptor set was obtained from a woman aged 18-29 years in good health.

V gene TRBV7-7 combines with J gene TRBJ2-5, with D perhaps TRBD2 (5 bases). The V end lost 3 bases, the J end lost 5 bases, and 16 bases lay between the germline ends. CDR1 and CDR2 (germline): SSHAT, FNYEAQ (reference sequence). The CDR3 has 15 amino acids. The CDR3: CASSFSVGEQETQYF. As DNA, the CDR3 is TGTGCCAGCAGCTTCTCAGTGGGAGAGCAGGAGACCCAGTACTTC.

This clonotype was counted a few times. The genes are TRBV4-1 and TRBJ2-3, with 10 bases matching TRBD2. Trimming cost V 5 bases and J 0 bases; bases outside gene matches: 8. CDR3 length: 17 amino acids. CDR1 and CDR2 from the germline V gene are MGHRA and YSYEKL. CDR3 residues: CASSYSLAGASTDTQYF. DNA of the CDR3: TGCGCCAGCAGCTATAGTCTAGCGGGGGCGAGCACAGATACGCAGTATTTT.

The chain uses TRBV3-1 and TRBJ2-6; D is unresolved. This CDR3 is 16 amino acids long. Germline V CDR1 and CDR2: LGHDT, YNNKEL (reference sequence). V lost 1 base and J lost 0, with 7 bases in between. CDR3 sequence: CASSQVLSSGANVLTF. The CDR3 region has the DNA TGTGCCAGCAGCCAAGTGTTAAGCTCTGGGGCCAACGTCCTGACTTTC.

The V gene is TRBV5-5, the J gene TRBJ1-1; D is possibly TRBD1 (5 bases). With 0 bases removed from V and 0 bases from J, the gap between germline ends came to 9 bases. Germline assignment: CDR1 SGHKS and CDR2 YYEKEE (reference sequence). The CDR3 is made up of 15 amino acids. In DNA form, the CDR3 reads TGTGCCAGCAGCTTGGCCGGGACGTTGAACACTGAAGCTTTCTTT. It encodes CASSLAGTLNTEAFF.

The chain joins TRBV5-1 to TRBJ2-1, with 13 bases identical to TRBD2. The CDR3 runs 18 residues. Germline assignment: CDR1 SGHRS and CDR2 YFSETQ. Unmatched junction bases numbered 9, after V lost 4 bases and J lost 2 bases. CDR3 protein: CASSGTSGARRAYNEQFF. The CDR3 DNA reads as TGCGCCAGCAGCGGGACTAGCGGGGCCCGCCGCGCCTACAATGAGCAGTTCTTC. The variable domain in full, with the rest retrieved from reference TRBV5-1 and TRBJ2-1, is KAGVTQTPRYLIKTRGQQVTLSCSPISGHRSVSWYQQTPGQGLQFLFEYFSETQRNKGNFPGRFSGRQFSNSRSEMNVSTLELGDSALYLCASSGTSGARRAYNEQFFGPGTRLTVL.

This rearrangement joins TRBV6-1 to TRBJ2-2, with TRBD1 identical over 8 bases. This CDR3 has 15 amino acids. Germline assignment: CDR1 MNHNS and CDR2 SASEGT. The V segment lost 5 bases and the J segment 6 bases; nucleotides outside the gene matches: 8. The DNA of the CDR3 is TGTGCCAGCAGTACCAACAGGGGGAGAGCCGGGGAGCTGTTTTTT. It specifies CASSTNRGRAGELFF.

This chain uses TRBV20-1 with TRBJ2-3; 7 bases map to TRBD2. Germline V lookup: CDR1 DFQATT, CDR2 SNEGSKA (reference sequence). CDR3 length equals 14 residues. V shed 4 bases and J 0 bases; nucleotides not matched to a gene: 4. Here the CDR3 DNA reads TGCAGTGCTAAACTAGCGTTTAGCACAGATACGCAGTATTTT. It encodes CSAKLAFSTDTQYF.

This clonotype was picked up a small number of times. This chain joins TRBV20-1 and TRBJ2-5; TRBD2 matches 8 bases. There are 15 residues in the CDR3. Losses at the gene ends were 6 bases for V and 4 bases for J; bases not matched to a gene: 13. The germline V gene encodes CDR1 DFQATT and CDR2 SNEGSKA (reference sequence). The CDR3 reads CSAAQLPGLGETQYF. Here the CDR3 DNA reads TGCAGTGCCGCACAATTACCGGGACTAGGAGAGACCCAGTACTTC.

The rearrangement uses TRBV5-1 and TRBJ1-4; TRBD1 might be the D (5 bases). The V end lost 4 bases, the J end lost 4 bases, and 11 bases lay between the germline ends. Germline CDR1 reads SGHRS; CDR2 reads YFSETQ. The CDR3 loop spans 14 amino acids. DNA for the CDR3: TGCGCCAGCAGCCCTCAGGGAGGTAATGAAAAACTGTTTTTT. Amino acids: CASSPQGGNEKLFF.

This chain joins TRBV2 and TRBJ2-4; TRBD2 agrees at 9 bases. The germline gives CDR1 SNHLY, CDR2 FYNNEI. CDR3 length equals 16 residues. Unmatched junction bases numbered 6, after V lost 6 bases and J lost 0 bases. CDR3 region: CASSRGLAVAKNIQYF. CDR3 in DNA: TGTGCCAGCAGCAGGGGACTAGCCGTAGCCAAAAACATTCAGTACTTC.

The gene calls are TRBV20-1 and TRBJ2-5, with 9 bases fitting TRBD2. V shed 3 bases and J 5 bases; nucleotides not matched to a gene: 13. The germline CDR1 and CDR2 sequences are DFQATT and SNEGSKA (reference sequence). CDR3 length equals 16 residues. CDR3 in DNA: TGCAGTGCTAGTAGGGATGGTAGCGGGAGTTGGGAGACCCAGTACTTC. This gives the protein CSASRDGSGSWETQYF.

The rearrangement joins TRBV7-7 to TRBJ2-2; D unclear. V was shortened by 5 bases and J by 6 bases, with 10 bases between the two germline ends. The CDR3 contains 13 residues. Looked up from germline, CDR1 is SSHAT and CDR2 is FNYEAQ (reference sequence). The CDR3 spells CASSQTQSGELFF. CDR3 nucleotide sequence: TGTGCCAGCAGCCAAACCCAATCCGGGGAGCTGTTTTTT.

This sequence joins TRBV5-6 and TRBJ2-3, with 7 positions matching TRBD1. Unmatched junction bases numbered 6, after V lost 4 bases and J lost 1 base. From germline, CDR1 is SGHDT and CDR2 YYEEEE. The CDR3 covers 15 residues. The CDR3 reads CASSPTGTGTDTQYF. The CDR3 DNA reads TGTGCCAGCAGCCCGACAGGGACCGGCACAGATACGCAGTATTTT.

This clonotype was counted only a few times. As DNA, the CDR3 is TGTGCCAGCAGCCCTCTAAGAGGGCGGAGGGCAGCGACCCAGTACTTC. This translates into CASSPLRGRRAATQYF. V is TRBV11-2 and J is TRBJ2-5, with a tentative D call TRBD2 (6 bases). The CDR3 runs to 16 residues. The germline V gene encodes CDR1 SGHAT and CDR2 FQNNGV. Trimming took 5 bases from V and 7 from J, leaving 23 bases between them.

This clonotype was seen repeatedly, ten times or more. V and J are TRBV24-1 and TRBJ2-1; 12 nucleotides align to TRBD2. CDR1 is KGHDR, CDR2 SFDVKD, per germline. The V and J ends lost 3 bases and 2 bases, in that order; junction bases with no gene match: 7. The CDR3 runs to 18 residues. CDR3: CATSDGWTSGATYNEQFF. In nucleotides, the CDR3 is TGTGCCACCAGTGATGGGTGGACTAGCGGGGCTACCTACAATGAGCAGTTCTTC.

This clonotype was seen many times. The chain employs TRBV24-1 and TRBJ2-2; 13 bases agree with TRBD2. The CDR3 spans 17 residues. V dropped 7 bases and J dropped 5; count of bases not matched to a gene: 9. The germline V gene encodes CDR1 KGHDR and CDR2 SFDVKD. Here the CDR3 reads CATRPGLAGIGTGELFF. DNA of the CDR3: TGTGCCACCAGGCCGGGACTAGCGGGAATCGGAACCGGGGAGCTGTTTTTT.

The V and J genes are TRBV11-2 and TRBJ2-1; TRBD2 aligns across 8 bases. This CDR3 is built from 17 residues. V trimming: 5 bases; J trimming: 7 bases; junction bases outside the gene matches: 16. Germline CDR1 SGHAT, CDR2 FQNNGV. CDR3: CASSLMRASGRGNEQFF. The CDR3, as DNA: TGTGCCAGCAGCCTAATGCGGGCTAGCGGGCGAGGGAATGAGCAGTTCTTC. Together with reference TRBV11-2 and TRBJ2-1, the CDR3 gives the full variable domain: EAGVAQSPRYKIIEKRQSVAFWCNPISGHATLYWYQQILGQGPKLLIQFQNNGVVDDSQLPKDRFSAERLKGVDSTLKIQPAKLEDSAVYLCASSLMRASGRGNEQFFGPGTRLTVL.

This clonotype was detected only a few times. The chain has TRBV11-3 and TRBJ2-5; no firm D call. This CDR3 region has 12 residues. The V end lost 7 bases, the J end lost 1 base, and 7 bases lay between the germline ends. CDR1 and CDR2 from the germline V gene are SGHNT and YENEEA. CDR3 in amino acids: CASTGSQETQYF. The DNA for the CDR3 is TGTGCCAGCACCGGCTCCCAAGAGACCCAGTACTTC.

This chain links TRBV7-3 with TRBJ2-1; D not certain. The CDR3 loop spans 13 amino acids. Germline CDR1 reads SGHTA; CDR2 reads FQGTGA. The V end was cut by 3 bases, the J end by 5 bases, with 8 bases between. CDR3 loop: CASSFQAHNEQFF. The CDR3 DNA reads as TGTGCCAGCAGCTTCCAGGCCCACAATGAGCAGTTCTTC.

This clonotype was recorded a few times. The chain carries TRBV4-1 and TRBJ1-1, with 7 nucleotides matching TRBD1. The CDR3 runs to 15 residues. CDR1 is MGHRA and CDR2 is YSYEKL in the germline V gene. V gave up 0 bases and J gave up 1 base; unmatched junction bases: 2. The CDR3 here is CASSQDNRGNTEAFF. In DNA, the CDR3 is TGCGCCAGCAGCCAAGATAACAGGGGGAACACTGAAGCTTTCTTT.

The chain links TRBV6-2 or TRBV6-3 to TRBJ2-5; TRBD2 matches 7 bases. V gave up 8 bases and J gave up 9 bases; unmatched junction bases: 9. The CDR3 consists of 12 residues. Germline assignment: CDR1 MNHEY and CDR2 SVGEGT. The CDR3: CASGAGVGAQYF. The DNA for the CDR3 is TGTGCCAGCGGGGCGGGGGTTGGGGCCCAGTACTTC.

The V and J genes are TRBV20-1 and TRBJ2-2; 11 positions agree with TRBD2. Germline V gene lookup returns CDR1 DFQATT and CDR2 SNEGSKA (reference sequence). This CDR3 has 17 amino acids. V shed 2 bases, J shed 4 bases, and the junction held 9 bases outside the gene matches. CDR3 in DNA: TGCAGTGCTAGACTAGCGGGAGGATTGGTACGCACCGGGGAGCTGTTTTTT. It yields the protein CSARLAGGLVRTGELFF.

A few counts support this clonotype. This rearrangement joins TRBV4-1 to TRBJ2-1; no clear D gene. This CDR3 has 17 residues. Germline assignment: CDR1 MGHRA and CDR2 YSYEKL. V was trimmed by 1 base and J by 1 base, leaving 14 bases between them. This chain's CDR3 is CASSQAVESRSYNEQFF. As DNA, the CDR3 is TGCGCCAGCAGCCAAGCTGTGGAGAGTCGATCCTACAATGAGCAGTTCTTC.

This clonotype was detected a few times. The chain employs TRBV12-5 and TRBJ2-7, with TRBD1 as a possible D gene (5 bases). The ends were cut back, 2 bases at V and 3 bases at J, with 14 bases in the middle. Germline V gives CDR1 LGHNT, CDR2 FRNRAP. This CDR3 comprises 15 residues. CDR3 nucleotides: TGTGCTAGTGGTTTGTTTCAACAGGAATACTACGAGCAGTACGTC. This codes for CASGLFQQEYYEQYV.

The chain has TRBV20-1 and TRBJ1-1; no definite D call. This CDR3 has 13 residues. In germline, CDR1 is DFQATT, CDR2 SNEGSKA (reference sequence). V gave up 3 bases and J gave up 1 base, with 9 bases separating them. CDR3 nucleotides: TGCAGTGCTAGCGAGAGTAGGAACACTGAAGCTTTCTTT. Translated: CSASESRNTEAFF.

This clonotype was counted a few times. This chain connects TRBV3-1 to TRBJ2-5, with a tentative D call TRBD1 (5 bases). CDR3 length: 14 amino acids. Trimming pared 4 bases from V and 4 bases from J, leaving 13 bases between. Germline-derived CDR1 and CDR2 are LGHDT and YNNKEL (reference sequence). The CDR3 is CASSPRRGRETQYF. In DNA, the CDR3 is TGTGCCAGCAGCCCTCGAAGGGGCCGAGAGACCCAGTACTTC.

This clonotype was seen a handful of times. The chain uses TRBV29-1 and TRBJ2-1, with 9 bases aligning to TRBD1. The CDR3 is 14 amino acids. Germline V CDR1 and CDR2: SQVTM, ANQGSEA. The V and J ends lost 3 bases and 3 bases, in that order; junction bases with no gene match: 3. The CDR3 sequence is CSVDPGQGYNEQFF. CDR3 coding DNA: TGCAGCGTTGACCCGGGACAGGGCTACAATGAGCAGTTCTTC.

This clonotype came up a few times. The rearrangement joins TRBV5-5 to TRBJ2-3, with D unclear. The length of the CDR3 is 14 residues. V shed 0 bases and J shed 6 bases, with 11 bases lying between them. From germline, CDR1 is SGHKS and CDR2 YYEKEE (reference sequence). The CDR3 reads CASSLVTPGDTQYF. The CDR3 DNA is TGTGCCAGCAGCTTGGTAACTCCGGGCGATACGCAGTATTTT.

The gene calls are TRBV20-1 and TRBJ2-7, with D perhaps given as TRBD1 or TRBD2 (7 bases each). CDR1 DFQATT and CDR2 SNEGSKA come from the germline V gene (reference sequence). The CDR3 is 16 residues long. Trimming shortened V by 4 bases and J by 2 bases, and 21 bases separated the two germline ends. This CDR3 reads CSATLGVSGTAYEQYF. CDR3 DNA: TGCAGTGCTACGTTGGGGGTAAGCGGGACAGCCTACGAGCAGTACTTC.